The clone carrying this T cell receptor beta chain was detected once. Its cognate antigen is unknown. The data derive from a study of T cell responses to AZD1222 COVID-19 vaccine. Findings of the study overall: In the spike-specific TCR repertoire, nearly half reportedly target unmutated variant regions. Researchers report vaccine-associated CD4 TCRs spanning spike, with dominance at 160-218 and 743-854.

Clones were sequenced by immunoSEQ multiplex PCR, and TCRdb holds only the in-frame ones, with some missing. The table includes more than 140,000 clones, approximately 90% detected once. The material sequenced was peripheral blood, taken on day 0 of AZD1222 vaccination. The clonotype comes from an adult in good health.

The CDR3 sequence is CATTGVSHNEQFF. CDR3 nucleotides: TGTGCCACCACCGGCGTCAGTCACAATGAGCAGTTCTTC. The rearrangement joins TRBV7-9 to TRBJ2-1, with D hard to call. Per germline, CDR1 SEHNR and CDR2 FQNEAQ (reference sequence). The CDR3 contains 13 residues. Trimming left V 10 bases short and J 5 bases short, with 15 bases between.